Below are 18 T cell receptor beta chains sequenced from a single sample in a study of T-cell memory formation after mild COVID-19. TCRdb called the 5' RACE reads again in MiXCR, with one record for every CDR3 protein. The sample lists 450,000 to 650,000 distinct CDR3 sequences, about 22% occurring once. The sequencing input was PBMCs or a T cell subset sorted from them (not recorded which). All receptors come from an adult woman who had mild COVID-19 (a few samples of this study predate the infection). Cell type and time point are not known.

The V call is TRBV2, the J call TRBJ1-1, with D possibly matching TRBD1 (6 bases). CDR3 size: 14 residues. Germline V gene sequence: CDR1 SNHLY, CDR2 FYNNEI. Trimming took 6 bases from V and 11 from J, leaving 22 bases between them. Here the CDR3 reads CASSNSLYREVAFF. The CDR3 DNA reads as TGTGCCAGCAGCAACTCCTTATACAGGGAGGTGGCTTTCTTT.

CDR3 coding DNA: TGTGCCAGCAGCTTATTCGAAGCAACCGGCTACACCTTC. Translated: CASSLFEATGYTF. The chain couples TRBV12-3 or TRBV12-4 to TRBJ1-2; D ambiguous. The CDR3 is 13 residues long. V was clipped by 6 bases and J by 8 bases, with 16 bases between them.

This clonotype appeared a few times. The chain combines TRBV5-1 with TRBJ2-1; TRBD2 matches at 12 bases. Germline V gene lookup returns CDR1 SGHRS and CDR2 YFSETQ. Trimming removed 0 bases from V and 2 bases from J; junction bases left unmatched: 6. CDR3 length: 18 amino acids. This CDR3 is CASSLGLAGAKTYNEQFF. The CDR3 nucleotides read TGCGCCAGCAGCTTGGGACTAGCGGGGGCGAAAACCTACAATGAGCAGTTCTTC. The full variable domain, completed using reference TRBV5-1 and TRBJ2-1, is KAGVTQTPRYLIKTRGQQVTLSCSPISGHRSVSWYQQTPGQGLQFLFEYFSETQRNKGNFPGRFSGRQFSNSRSEMNVSTLELGDSALYLCASSLGLAGAKTYNEQFFGPGTRLTVL.

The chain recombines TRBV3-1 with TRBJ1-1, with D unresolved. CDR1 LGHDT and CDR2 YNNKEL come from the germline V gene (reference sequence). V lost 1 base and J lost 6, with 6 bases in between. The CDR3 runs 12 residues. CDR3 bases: TGTGCCAGCAGCCAAGGCATCGCTGAAGCTTTCTTT. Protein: CASSQGIAEAFF.

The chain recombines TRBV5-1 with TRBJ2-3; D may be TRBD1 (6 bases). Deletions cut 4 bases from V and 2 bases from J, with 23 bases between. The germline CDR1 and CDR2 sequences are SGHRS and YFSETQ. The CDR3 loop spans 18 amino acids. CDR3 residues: CASSLAVGGGGDTDTQYF. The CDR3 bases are TGCGCCAGCAGCCTCGCGGTCGGCGGTGGGGGCGACACAGATACGCAGTATTTT. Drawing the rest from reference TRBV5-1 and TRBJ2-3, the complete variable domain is KAGVTQTPRYLIKTRGQQVTLSCSPISGHRSVSWYQQTPGQGLQFLFEYFSETQRNKGNFPGRFSGRQFSNSRSEMNVSTLELGDSALYLCASSLAVGGGGDTDTQYFGPGTRLTVL.

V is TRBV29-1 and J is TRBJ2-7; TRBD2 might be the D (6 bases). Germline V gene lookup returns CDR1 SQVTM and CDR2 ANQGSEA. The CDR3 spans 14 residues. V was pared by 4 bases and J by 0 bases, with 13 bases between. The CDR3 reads CSVAIGTGSYEQYF. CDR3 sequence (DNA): TGCAGCGTTGCAATTGGGACTGGCTCCTACGAGCAGTACTTC.

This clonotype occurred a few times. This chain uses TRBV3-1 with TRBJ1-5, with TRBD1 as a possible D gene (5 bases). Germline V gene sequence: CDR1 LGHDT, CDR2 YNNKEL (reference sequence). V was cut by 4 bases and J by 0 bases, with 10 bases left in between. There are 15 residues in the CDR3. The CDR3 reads CASSPGSNSNQPQHF. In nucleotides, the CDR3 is TGTGCCAGCAGCCCAGGGAGTAATAGCAATCAGCCCCAGCATTTT.

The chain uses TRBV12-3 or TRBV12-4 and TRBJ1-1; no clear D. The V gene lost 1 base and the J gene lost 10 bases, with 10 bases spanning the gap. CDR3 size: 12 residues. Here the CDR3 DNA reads TGTGCCAGCAGTTTAGTCGGGGTAGGAGCTTTCTTT. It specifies CASSLVGVGAFF.

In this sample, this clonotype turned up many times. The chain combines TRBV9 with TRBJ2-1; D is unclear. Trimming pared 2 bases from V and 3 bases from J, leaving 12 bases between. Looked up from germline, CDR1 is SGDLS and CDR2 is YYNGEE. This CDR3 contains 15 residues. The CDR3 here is CASSVQGSLYNEQFF. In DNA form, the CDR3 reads TGTGCCAGCAGCGTGCAAGGTTCCCTCTACAATGAGCAGTTCTTC.

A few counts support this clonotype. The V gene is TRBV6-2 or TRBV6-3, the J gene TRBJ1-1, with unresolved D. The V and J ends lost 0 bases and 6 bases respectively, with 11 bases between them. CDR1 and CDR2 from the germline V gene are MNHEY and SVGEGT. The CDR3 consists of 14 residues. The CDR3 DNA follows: TGTGCCAGCAGTTACTCATTTCGGTGGGCTGAAGCTTTCTTT. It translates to CASSYSFRWAEAFF.

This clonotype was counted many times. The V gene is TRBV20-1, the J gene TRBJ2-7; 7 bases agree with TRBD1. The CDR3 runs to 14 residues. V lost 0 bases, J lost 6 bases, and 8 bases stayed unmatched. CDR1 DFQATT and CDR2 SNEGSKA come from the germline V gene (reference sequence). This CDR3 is CSARETGSLGEQYF. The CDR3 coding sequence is TGCAGTGCTAGAGAGACAGGGAGTCTCGGCGAGCAGTACTTC.

CDR3 sequence reads: CASSSRTSLSTDTQYF. DNA for the CDR3: TGTGCCAGCAGTTCCCGGACTAGCCTTTCCACAGATACGCAGTATTTT. The J gene is TRBJ2-3, the V gene TRBV27, with 8 positions matching TRBD2. The CDR3 is made up of 16 amino acids. The germline V gene encodes CDR1 MNHEY and CDR2 SMNVEV (reference sequence). J gave up 2 bases and V 4 bases, and 8 bases lay outside the gene matches.

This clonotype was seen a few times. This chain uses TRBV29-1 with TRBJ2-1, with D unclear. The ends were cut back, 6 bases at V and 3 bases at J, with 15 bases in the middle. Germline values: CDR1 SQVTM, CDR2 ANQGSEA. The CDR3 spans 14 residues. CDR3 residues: CSVTDFQIYNEQFF. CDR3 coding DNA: TGCAGCGTGACCGACTTCCAGATCTACAATGAGCAGTTCTTC.

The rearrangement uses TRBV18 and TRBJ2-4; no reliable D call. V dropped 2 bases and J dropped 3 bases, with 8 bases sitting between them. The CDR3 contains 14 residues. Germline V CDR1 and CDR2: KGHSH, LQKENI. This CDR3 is CASSPEGVKNIQYF. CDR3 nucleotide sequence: TGTGCCAGCTCACCAGAAGGCGTCAAAAACATTCAGTACTTC. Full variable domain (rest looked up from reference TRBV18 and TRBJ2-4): NAGVMQNPRHLVRRRGQEARLRCSPMKGHSHVYWYRQLPEEGLKFMVYLQKENIIDESGMPKERFSAEFPKEGPSILRIQQVVRGDSAAYFCASSPEGVKNIQYFGAGTRLSVL.

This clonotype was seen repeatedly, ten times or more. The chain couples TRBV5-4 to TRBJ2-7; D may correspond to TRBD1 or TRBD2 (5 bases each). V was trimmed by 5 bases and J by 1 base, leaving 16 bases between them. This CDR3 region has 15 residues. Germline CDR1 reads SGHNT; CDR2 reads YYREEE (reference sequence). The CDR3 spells CASSSPGRLSYEQYF. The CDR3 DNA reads TGTGCCAGCAGTTCCCCGGGACGGCTTTCCTACGAGCAGTACTTC.

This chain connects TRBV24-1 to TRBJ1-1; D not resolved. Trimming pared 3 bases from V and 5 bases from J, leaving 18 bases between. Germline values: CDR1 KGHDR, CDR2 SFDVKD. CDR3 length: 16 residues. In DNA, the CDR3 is TGTGCCACCAGTGATCTGGAAGAGATAGATAGGACTGAAGCTTTCTTT. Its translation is CATSDLEEIDRTEAFF.

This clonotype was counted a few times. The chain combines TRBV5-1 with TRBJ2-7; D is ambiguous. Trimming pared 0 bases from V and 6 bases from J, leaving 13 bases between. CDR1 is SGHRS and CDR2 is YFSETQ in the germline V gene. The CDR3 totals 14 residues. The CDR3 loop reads CASSLEAPNGEQYF. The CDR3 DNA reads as TGCGCCAGCAGCTTGGAGGCCCCCAATGGCGAGCAGTACTTC.

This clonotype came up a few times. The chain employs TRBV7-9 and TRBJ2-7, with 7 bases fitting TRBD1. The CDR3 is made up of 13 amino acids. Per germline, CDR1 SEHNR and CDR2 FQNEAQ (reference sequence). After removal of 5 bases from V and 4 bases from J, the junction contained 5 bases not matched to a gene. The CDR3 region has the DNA TGTGCCAGCAGCCTGAGGGGGCAGTACGAGCAGTACTTC. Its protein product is CASSLRGQYEQYF.